This TCR beta chain is from a study of control samples from healthy donors and cancer patients. The CDR3 has 14 residues. With 4 bases removed from V and 4 bases from J, the gap between germline ends came to 11 bases. Looked up from germline, CDR1 is SEHNR and CDR2 is FQNEAQ (reference sequence). The protocol was immunoSEQ multiplex PCR, while the TCRdb copy is restricted to in-frame clones and leaves out a portion. The sample holds around 160,000 clones, 93% seen once. This clonotype was obtained from a man younger than 35 in good health. The rearrangement links TRBV7-9 to TRBJ2-1; TRBD2 is a possible D gene (6 bases). Sequencing was done on a sample of blood. CDR3 region: CASSSPGDYNEQFF. Here the CDR3 DNA reads TGTGCCAGCAGCTCACCGGGAGATTACAATGAGCAGTTCTTC.